What follows are 9 T cell receptor beta chains derived from one specimen sequenced in a study of OX40 agonist ivuxolimab in advanced cancers. TCRdb's copy holds only in-frame clones and misses some; the assay was immunoSEQ multiplex PCR. The repertoire holds about 110,000 clones, more than 85% seen once, with 0.66% in the top ten. The source was CD4+ or CD8+ T cells sorted from blood, collected in a trial of the OX40 agonist ivuxolimab. The receptors derive from an adult with an advanced solid tumor such as melanoma, head and neck, liver or kidney cancer.

The V gene is TRBV7-2, the J gene TRBJ1-4; a weak D match, TRBD1 (6 bases). CDR1 and CDR2 from the germline V gene are SGHTA and FQGNSA. The V end was cut by 1 base, the J end by 11 bases, with 8 bases between. The CDR3 runs to 12 residues. DNA of the CDR3: TGTGCCAGCAGCTTAGGGGGGCTGAAACTGTTTTTT. This gives the protein CASSLGGLKLFF.

The rearrangement links TRBV5-4 to TRBJ1-2; TRBD1 matches 8 bases. Germline values: CDR1 SGHNT, CDR2 YYREEE (reference sequence). The V gene end was trimmed by 4 bases and the J gene end by 3 bases; junction bases not matched to a gene: 8. CDR3 length equals 15 residues. This CDR3 is CASSPTGGGDYGYTF. The DNA of the CDR3 is TGTGCCAGCAGCCCAACAGGGGGGGGTGACTATGGCTACACCTTC.

V is TRBV14 and J is TRBJ2-1; D gene uncertain. The CDR3 runs 11 residues. Germline V gene data show CDR1 as SGHDN and CDR2 as FVKESK. V was cut by 3 bases and J by 6 bases, with 3 bases left in between. The DNA of the CDR3 is TGTGCCAGCAGCCAGATCAATGAGCAGTTCTTC. The encoded protein is CASSQINEQFF.

This chain connects TRBV7-2 to TRBJ2-7, with TRBD2 matching over 7 bases. The CDR3 sequence is 17 residues long. CDR1 SGHTA and CDR2 FQGNSA come from the germline V gene. J was trimmed by 4 bases and V by 2 bases; bases with no gene match: 14. This CDR3 reads CASSLYPGAGLGYEQYF. The DNA for the CDR3 is TGTGCCAGCAGCTTATACCCAGGAGCGGGGCTCGGGTACGAGCAGTACTTC.

CDR3: CASSHDRAYEQYF. CDR3 sequence (DNA): TGTGCCAGCAGTCATGACAGGGCTTACGAGCAGTACTTC. J is TRBJ2-7 and V is TRBV6-6; 7 bases are a match to TRBD1. J lost 4 bases, V lost 5 bases, and 5 bases had no gene match. Germline values: CDR1 MNHNY, CDR2 SVGAGI (reference sequence). CDR3 length equals 13 residues.

The chain couples TRBV7-8 to TRBJ1-1; D gene uncertain. Between the trimmed V and J ends, which lost 2 bases and 0 bases, there was a span of 7 bases. The CDR3 is made up of 14 amino acids. CDR1 SGHVS and CDR2 FQNEAQ come from the germline V gene. Here the CDR3 DNA reads TGTGCCAGCAGCTTAACAGTTATGAACACTGAAGCTTTCTTT. This encodes CASSLTVMNTEAFF.

The CDR3 bases are TGTGCCTGGAGTCGTTGGAGGGGGTACCCCGCAGATACGCAGTATTTT. Protein: CAWSRWRGYPADTQYF. The chain combines TRBV30 with TRBJ2-3; D is perhaps TRBD1 or TRBD2 (6 bases each). Trimming took off 2 bases at V and 4 bases at J, with 19 bases between the two ends. Looked up from germline, CDR1 is GTSNPN and CDR2 is SVGIG (reference sequence). The CDR3 totals 16 residues.

The J gene is TRBJ1-2, the V gene TRBV6-5; D gene unclear. Germline V gene lookup returns CDR1 MNHEY and CDR2 SVGAGI. The V end lost 5 bases, the J end lost 6 bases, and 13 bases lay between the germline ends. This CDR3 is 13 amino acids long. CDR3 coding DNA: TGTGCCAGCAGTCCCCCTGCCGTGGATGGCTACACCTTC. This codes for CASSPPAVDGYTF.

This clone was observed a single time. The V gene is TRBV19, the J gene TRBJ1-5, with D possibly being TRBD1 (6 bases). The CDR3 totals 15 residues. Per the germline V gene, CDR1 is LNHDA and CDR2 is SQIVND (reference sequence). Trimming left V 5 bases short and J 7 bases short, with 18 bases between. The CDR3 DNA reads TGTGCCAGTAGTCCGTCCCCAGGGGCAGGGCAGCCCCAGCATTTT. Protein product: CASSPSPGAGQPQHF.